Shown below are 5 T cell receptor beta chains from a single sample sequenced in a study of blood T cells in healthy people across ages. The authors ran a second PCR of about 7 to 11 cycles using a sample-barcoded 5' primer and a J-beta primer mix. MiXCR, run by TCRdb on the 5' RACE reads, gives a single entry per CDR3 protein. The sample includes around 800,000 distinct CDR3 sequences, about a quarter of them seen just once. The data also belong to a second study, concerning T cells of mothers and their children.

Material: blood. Every receptor here comes from a boy between 10 and 17 years old in good health.

The chain couples TRBV25-1 to TRBJ1-2; perhaps TRBD1 as D (5 bases). Trimming shortened V by 3 bases and J by 3 bases, and 8 bases separated the two germline ends. Per the germline V gene, CDR1 is MGHDK and CDR2 is SYGVNS. CDR3 length equals 13 residues. The CDR3 loop reads CASSEGGHYGYTF. The CDR3 region has the DNA TGTGCCAGCAGTGAGGGGGGTCACTATGGCTACACCTTC.

This clonotype was seen a few times. J is TRBJ2-1 and V is TRBV20-1; tentative D call: TRBD2 (7 bases). The CDR3 has 15 amino acids. Deletions cut 3 bases from V and 7 bases from J, with 19 bases between. CDR1 is DFQATT, CDR2 SNEGSKA, per germline (reference sequence). CDR3: CSASLGGGLLNEQFF. CDR3 DNA sequence: TGCAGTGCTAGTTTGGGGGGGGGGCTCTTGAATGAGCAGTTCTTC.

This clonotype was found a few times. V and J are TRBV11-3 and TRBJ2-3; 7 bases fit TRBD1. Trimming cost V 3 bases and J 0 bases; bases outside gene matches: 3. The CDR3 has 15 residues. In germline, CDR1 is SGHNT, CDR2 YENEEA. CDR3 DNA: TGTGCCAGCAGCTTCGGGACAGCTAGCACAGATACGCAGTATTTT. This sequence encodes CASSFGTASTDTQYF. Full variable domain (missing parts from reference TRBV11-3 and TRBJ2-3): EAGVVQSPRYKIIEKKQPVAFWCNPISGHNTLYWYLQNLGQGPELLIRYENEEAVDDSQLPKDRFSAERLKGVDSTLKIQPAELGDSAVYLCASSFGTASTDTQYFGPGTRLTVL.

This clonotype has only a few counts. This chain connects TRBV5-5 to TRBJ2-3; D is undetermined. CDR1 is SGHKS, CDR2 YYEKEE, per germline (reference sequence). V was shortened by 1 base and J by 0 bases, with 9 bases between the two germline ends. CDR3 size: 15 residues. The CDR3 loop reads CASSLFQASTDTQYF. CDR3 sequence (DNA): TGTGCCAGCAGCTTGTTTCAGGCCAGCACAGATACGCAGTATTTT.

This rearrangement joins TRBV6-5 to TRBJ1-6; D call uncertain. The CDR3 consists of 14 residues. The V gene's germline CDR1 is MNHEY and CDR2 SVGAGI. V shed 7 bases and J shed 7 bases, with 14 bases lying between them. The CDR3 region is CASNTVTINSPLHF. CDR3 DNA sequence: TGTGCCAGCAACACCGTGACAATCAATTCACCCCTCCACTTT.